The 9 T cell receptor beta chains listed next were all sequenced from one sample in a study of T cells in Graves' hyperthyroidism and ophthalmopathy. Researchers amplified the TCR beta CDR3 regions from RNA transcripts. Carried out on the TCR CDR3, a first-round RT-PCR used the HTBI primer set. TCRdb passed the multiplex PCR reads through MiXCR, listing each CDR3 protein once. This table has some 580,000 distinct CDR3 sequences, approximately 16% appearing once. Sequencing input: blood. The receptor source for this set is a woman between 40 and 55 years old with Graves' ophthalmopathy.

V gene TRBV12-3 or TRBV12-4 combines with J gene TRBJ2-2; the match to TRBD1 covers 10 bases. The V gene end was trimmed by 5 bases and the J gene end by 5 bases; junction bases not matched to a gene: 5. The CDR3 totals 15 residues. The CDR3: CASSRQGAWTGELFF. The CDR3 DNA follows: TGTGCCAGCAGTCGACAGGGGGCTTGGACCGGGGAGCTGTTTTTT.

This clonotype was observed a few times. The J gene is TRBJ2-7, the V gene TRBV29-1; D gene ambiguous. CDR3 length: 12 residues. The V gene's germline CDR1 is SQVTM and CDR2 ANQGSEA. Trimming shortened V by 6 bases and J by 0 bases, and 9 bases separated the two germline ends. This CDR3 reads CSVRLSSYEQYF. CDR3 bases: TGCAGCGTCCGACTGAGCTCCTACGAGCAGTACTTC.

The V gene is TRBV25-1, the J gene TRBJ1-2; the D gene is possibly TRBD1 (5 bases). The CDR3 is 14 amino acids. The V end lost 2 bases, the J end lost 0 bases, and 7 bases lay between the germline ends. The germline V gene has CDR1 MGHDK and CDR2 SYGVNS. The CDR3 nucleotides read TGTGCCAGCAGTGAACAACAGGCTAACTATGGCTACACCTTC. Translated, it gives CASSEQQANYGYTF.

The genes are TRBV10-2 and TRBJ1-1; D gene uncertain. V dropped 6 bases and J dropped 1 base, with 15 bases sitting between them. The CDR3 runs to 15 residues. Germline V gene sequence: CDR1 WSHSY, CDR2 SAAADI. Written as DNA, the CDR3 is TGCGCCAGCAGGGACCCCGGGCAGGCGAACACTGAAGCTTTCTTT. Translated: CASRDPGQANTEAFF.

V usage is TRBV11-2 and J usage is TRBJ1-5; 10 positions match TRBD1. The CDR3 consists of 14 residues. The trim removed 7 bases at V and 4 bases at J, leaving 4 bases unmatched. From germline, CDR1 is SGHAT and CDR2 FQNNGV. CDR3: CASKGQGVNQPQHF. The CDR3 coding sequence is TGTGCCAGCAAAGGACAGGGGGTTAATCAGCCCCAGCATTTT.

The chain couples TRBV11-2 to TRBJ2-3; 7 positions agree with TRBD2. CDR1 SGHAT and CDR2 FQNNGV come from the germline V gene. The CDR3 spans 18 residues. V dropped 2 bases and J dropped 3; count of bases not matched to a gene: 14. This CDR3 reads CASSLIFRGRLGTDTQYF. The DNA of the CDR3 is TGTGCCAGCAGCTTAATTTTCCGCGGGAGACTCGGGACAGATACGCAGTATTTT.

In its sample, this clonotype was seen many times. The chain couples TRBV9 to TRBJ1-5, with D tentatively TRBD1 (5 bases). The CDR3 has 15 residues. The germline V gene encodes CDR1 SGDLS and CDR2 YYNGEE. V was cut by 1 base and J by 5 bases, with 13 bases left in between. CDR3 nucleotide sequence: TGTGCCAGCAGCGTAAAGCCAGGGTTAGATCAGCCCCAGCATTTT. This translates into CASSVKPGLDQPQHF.

This clonotype was detected many times. The rearrangement links TRBV11-2 to TRBJ2-2, with 9 bases matching TRBD1. Unmatched junction bases numbered 7, after V lost 5 bases and J lost 6 bases. Germline loops: CDR1 SGHAT, CDR2 FQNNGV. CDR3 length: 15 amino acids. CDR3 bases: TGTGCCAGCAGCCCGGACAGGGGTAGTTCCGGGGAGCTGTTTTTT. Translated, it gives CASSPDRGSSGELFF.

The genes are TRBV7-9 and TRBJ2-1; D remains unclear. V was clipped by 5 bases and J by 1 base, with 12 bases between them. Germline CDR1 SEHNR, CDR2 FQNEAQ (reference sequence). The CDR3 extends over 15 amino acids. The CDR3 loop is CASSPPVISYNEQFF. Written as DNA, the CDR3 is TGTGCCAGCAGCCCCCCTGTGATATCCTACAATGAGCAGTTCTTC.